These 18 T cell receptor beta chains share one sample of origin, sequenced in a study of immune evolution from preneoplasia to lung adenocarcinoma. The protocol was immunoSEQ multiplex PCR, while the TCRdb copy is restricted to in-frame clones and leaves out a portion. The table shows 2,500 to 3,500 clones, with 88% occurring only once. Sequencing was done on a sample of FFPE invasive lung adenocarcinoma tissue. Source of these receptors: a person between 65 and 79 years old with invasive lung adenocarcinoma.

The chain links TRBV25-1 to TRBJ1-1; 7 nucleotides match TRBD1. The germline CDR1 and CDR2 sequences are MGHDK and SYGVNS. The CDR3 is made up of 13 amino acids. Trimming took 8 bases from V and 5 from J; bases not matched to a gene: 8. The DNA of the CDR3 is TGTGCCAGCCCCAGGGGGGGAGGGACTGAAGCTTTCTTT. It yields the protein CASPRGGGTEAFF. Using reference TRBV25-1 and TRBJ1-1 for the parts outside the CDR3, the full variable domain is EADIYQTPRYLVIGTGKKITLECSQTMGHDKMYWYQQDPGMELHLIHYSYGVNSTEKGDLSSESTVSRIRTEHFPLTLESARPSHTSQYLCASPRGGGTEAFFGQGTRLTVV.

The J gene is TRBJ2-3, the V gene TRBV30, with 11 nucleotides matching TRBD2. Germline V gene data show CDR1 as GTSNPN and CDR2 as SVGIG (reference sequence). Trimming at V came to 2 bases and at J to 6 bases, leaving 4 bases not matched to a gene. This CDR3 contains 14 residues. CDR3: CAWSPGLAADTQYF. CDR3 coding DNA: TGTGCCTGGAGTCCGGGACTAGCGGCTGATACGCAGTATTTT.

V usage is TRBV5-1 and J usage is TRBJ1-2; D is uncertain. Germline values: CDR1 SGHRS, CDR2 YFSETQ. The V gene lost 0 bases and the J gene lost 3 bases, with 9 bases spanning the gap. The CDR3 has 14 residues. The CDR3 here is CASSLVGRDYGYTF. The CDR3 region has the DNA TGCGCCAGCAGCTTGGTGGGGAGGGACTATGGCTACACCTTC. The whole variable domain, remainder taken from reference TRBV5-1 and TRBJ1-2, is KAGVTQTPRYLIKTRGQQVTLSCSPISGHRSVSWYQQTPGQGLQFLFEYFSETQRNKGNFPGRFSGRQFSNSRSEMNVSTLELGDSALYLCASSLVGRDYGYTFGSGTRLTVV.

The chain is built from TRBV6-5 and TRBJ1-5, with unresolved D. The germline V gene encodes CDR1 MNHEY and CDR2 SVGAGI. Trimming cost V 11 bases and J 8 bases, with 19 bases left between them. The CDR3 is 13 amino acids. CDR3 DNA sequence: TGTGCCCACCCCGGTTTATTCTTCAAGCCCCAGCATTTT. Translating gives CAHPGLFFKPQHF.

The rearrangement uses TRBV4-2 and TRBJ2-7; TRBD2 agrees at 14 bases. The V gene's germline CDR1 is LGHNA and CDR2 YNFKEQ. The V and J ends lost 1 base and 2 bases, in that order; junction bases with no gene match: 1. The CDR3 extends over 16 amino acids. The CDR3 sequence is CASSQGTSGGTYEQYF. As DNA, the CDR3 is TGTGCCAGCAGCCAAGGGACTAGCGGGGGGACCTACGAGCAGTACTTC.

This clone was counted once. This chain links TRBV7-8 with TRBJ2-2, with D possibly TRBD2 on 6 matching bases. This CDR3 region has 16 residues. Looked up from germline, CDR1 is SGHVS and CDR2 is FQNEAQ. Between the trimmed V and J ends, which lost 6 bases and 2 bases, there was a span of 16 bases. CDR3 sequence: CASRKTAGLNTGELFF. CDR3 nucleotides: TGTGCCAGCAGGAAGACTGCGGGACTTAACACCGGGGAGCTGTTTTTT. The entire variable domain, with the rest obtained from reference TRBV7-8 and TRBJ2-2, is as follows: GAGVSQSPRYKVAKRGQDVALRCDPISGHVSLFWYQQALGQGPEFLTYFQNEAQLDKSGLPSDRFFAERPEGSVSTLKIQRTQQEDSAVYLCASRKTAGLNTGELFFGEGSRLTVL.

The V gene is TRBV14, the J gene TRBJ2-2, with D possibly being TRBD2 (7 bases). There are 16 residues in the CDR3. Trimming pared 0 bases from V and 5 bases from J, leaving 13 bases between. Germline CDR1 reads SGHDN; CDR2 reads FVKESK. CDR3 DNA: TGTGCCAGCAGCCAAGAAACAGGGACTATAACCGGGGAGCTGTTTTTT. Encoded protein: CASSQETGTITGELFF.

The chain carries TRBV30 and TRBJ1-5, with a possible D match to TRBD1 (6 bases). Trimming pared 4 bases from V and 3 bases from J, leaving 13 bases between. Germline lookup yields CDR1 GTSNPN and CDR2 SVGIG (reference sequence). The CDR3 runs 14 residues. The CDR3 DNA follows: TGTGCCTGGAACAGGGACGGGTTCAATCAGCCCCAGCATTTT. It is translated as CAWNRDGFNQPQHF.

This clone came up a few times. The chain recombines TRBV7-2 with TRBJ2-5, with a possible D match to TRBD1 (6 bases). This CDR3 region has 14 residues. V shed 5 bases and J shed 8 bases, with 18 bases lying between them. CDR1 SGHTA and CDR2 FQGNSA come from the germline V gene. Here the CDR3 reads CASSLSTTGDTQYF. CDR3 bases: TGTGCCAGCAGCCTATCGACGACAGGCGATACCCAGTACTTC.

This clone was picked up one time. CDR3 in amino acids: CSVTRSGLGETQYF. CDR3 nucleotide sequence: TGCAGCGTTACCAGAAGTGGATTGGGAGAGACCCAGTACTTC. V gene TRBV29-1 combines with J gene TRBJ2-5; D is unclear. With 5 bases removed from V and 4 bases from J, the gap between germline ends came to 17 bases. This CDR3 contains 14 residues. Germline-derived CDR1 and CDR2 are SQVTM and ANQGSEA.

This clone was seen only once. The V and J genes are TRBV6-5 and TRBJ2-7; 9 nucleotides line up with TRBD2. The trim removed 6 bases at V and 4 bases at J, leaving 10 bases unmatched. CDR3 size: 15 residues. Germline loops: CDR1 MNHEY, CDR2 SVGAGI. The CDR3 here is CASRPPLAGRYEQYF. Written as DNA, the CDR3 is TGTGCCAGCAGGCCCCCTCTAGCGGGGAGATACGAGCAGTACTTC.

CDR3 sequence: CASSLGQQETQYF. DNA of the CDR3: TGTGCCAGCAGCTTGGGACAGCAAGAGACCCAGTACTTC. The chain employs TRBV5-4 and TRBJ2-5, with D perhaps TRBD1 (5 bases). The CDR3 sequence is 13 residues long. Per germline, CDR1 SGHNT and CDR2 YYREEE (reference sequence). Trimming removed 0 bases from V and 2 bases from J, with 5 bases in between.

The V and J genes are TRBV4-3 and TRBJ1-5; no clear D gene. Germline CDR1 and CDR2: LGHNA and YSLEER. V lost 0 bases and J 3 bases, leaving 9 bases between the germline ends. CDR3 length: 15 amino acids. The CDR3 sequence: CASSQDSAFNQPQHF. The CDR3 DNA reads as TGCGCCAGCAGCCAAGATTCCGCTTTCAATCAGCCCCAGCATTTT.

The chain joins TRBV18 to TRBJ2-3; D gene unclear. The CDR3 is made up of 15 amino acids. Trimming stripped 6 bases from V and 2 bases from J, with 15 bases between. In germline, CDR1 is KGHSH, CDR2 LQKENI. This CDR3 reads CASSAVAGYTDTQYF. For the CDR3, the DNA is TGTGCCAGCTCGGCCGTTGCCGGGTACACAGATACGCAGTATTTT.

This clone turned up a few times. The chain uses TRBV7-9 and TRBJ2-7; TRBD1 is a possible D gene (5 bases). The germline V gene encodes CDR1 SEHNR and CDR2 FQNEAQ (reference sequence). The ends were cut back, 7 bases at V and 0 bases at J, with 13 bases in the middle. The CDR3 covers 14 residues. CDR3 loop: CASKGAGSSYEQYF. The CDR3 bases are TGTGCCAGCAAAGGGGCAGGTTCCTCCTACGAGCAGTACTTC.

The rearrangement uses TRBV7-2 and TRBJ2-5, with 7 bases lining up with TRBD1. CDR1 and CDR2 from the germline V gene are SGHTA and FQGNSA. CDR3 size: 16 residues. V was clipped by 5 bases and J by 2 bases; unmatched bases: 11. Here the CDR3 reads CASSKSSTGWQETQYF. The CDR3 DNA is TGTGCCAGCAGCAAATCTTCGACAGGGTGGCAAGAGACCCAGTACTTC.

This rearrangement joins TRBV6-6 to TRBJ1-5; unclear D gene. The CDR3 consists of 15 residues. Between the trimmed V and J ends, which lost 2 bases and 3 bases, there was a span of 11 bases. Germline V gene sequence: CDR1 MNHNY, CDR2 SVGAGI (reference sequence). CDR3 residues: CASSYGWALNQPQHF. As DNA, the CDR3 is TGTGCCAGCAGTTACGGTTGGGCCCTCAATCAGCCCCAGCATTTT.

This clone was recorded only once. The rearrangement joins TRBV10-2 to TRBJ2-3; no reliable D call. Germline lookup yields CDR1 WSHSY and CDR2 SAAADI. Trimming stripped 4 bases from V and 2 bases from J, with 4 bases between. The CDR3 is made up of 12 amino acids. CDR3 DNA: TGCGCCAGCAGTGCCCCCACAGATACGCAGTATTTT. Its translation: CASSAPTDTQYF.